A single sample gave rise to the 3 T cell receptor beta chains below, sequenced in a study of post-analysis software for immune sequencing data. The study's findings and limits: Five TRBV segments were significantly more frequent in patients than in controls. TRBV5-6, TRBV5-1 and TRBV20-1 were among these segments.

Their specific antigens are unknown. Built from TCR beta cDNA, the libraries had unique molecular identifiers in them. From the PCR reads, TCRdb called clonotypes with MiXCR, one entry per CDR3 protein. The sample carries hundreds of thousands of distinct CDR3 sequences, more than 50% recorded once. The sequencing sample was made of blood. These receptors all stem from a girl aged 2-10 years with multiple sclerosis.

This sequence joins TRBV15 and TRBJ2-1, with TRBD1 as a possible D gene (7 bases). The V and J ends lost 6 bases and 6 bases respectively, with 15 bases between them. The CDR3 covers 14 residues. Germline CDR1 LNHNV, CDR2 YYDKDF (reference sequence). CDR3 sequence (DNA): TGTGCCACCAGGGAGGGACAGCCATCCAATGAGCAGTTCTTC. The encoded protein is CATREGQPSNEQFF.

The chain is built from TRBV10-3 and TRBJ2-1; D may match TRBD1 or TRBD2 (5 bases each). The CDR3 is made up of 14 amino acids. Germline CDR1 is ENHRY and CDR2 is SYGVKD. The V and J ends lost 8 bases and 0 bases respectively, with 11 bases between them. The CDR3 protein is CAIFRGGSYNEQFF. In DNA, the CDR3 is TGTGCCATCTTTCGGGGCGGCTCCTACAATGAGCAGTTCTTC.

The genes are TRBV6-5 and TRBJ2-3; D remains ambiguous. The CDR3 loop spans 16 amino acids. Germline CDR1 is MNHEY and CDR2 is SVGAGI. The V end lost 6 bases, the J end lost 4 bases, and 20 bases lay between the germline ends. The CDR3: CASRKPGLQHSDTQYF. The CDR3 DNA reads TGTGCCAGCAGAAAACCGGGCCTCCAGCACTCAGATACGCAGTATTTT.